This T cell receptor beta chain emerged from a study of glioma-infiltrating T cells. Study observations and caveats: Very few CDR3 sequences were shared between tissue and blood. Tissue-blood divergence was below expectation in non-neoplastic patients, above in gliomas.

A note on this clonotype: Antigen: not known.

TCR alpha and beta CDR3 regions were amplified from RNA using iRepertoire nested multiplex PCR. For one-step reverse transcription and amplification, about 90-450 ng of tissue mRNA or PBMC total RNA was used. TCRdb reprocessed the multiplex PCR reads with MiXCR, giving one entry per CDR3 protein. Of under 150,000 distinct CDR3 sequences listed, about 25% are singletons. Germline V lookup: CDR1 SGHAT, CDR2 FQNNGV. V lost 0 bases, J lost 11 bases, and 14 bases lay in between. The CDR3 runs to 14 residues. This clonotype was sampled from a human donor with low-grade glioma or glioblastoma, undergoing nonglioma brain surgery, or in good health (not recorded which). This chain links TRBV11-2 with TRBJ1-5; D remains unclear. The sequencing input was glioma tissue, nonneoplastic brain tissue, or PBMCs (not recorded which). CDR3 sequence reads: CASSLDSSSASQHF. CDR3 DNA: TGTGCCAGCAGCTTAGATAGTTCGTCAGCGTCCCAGCATTTT. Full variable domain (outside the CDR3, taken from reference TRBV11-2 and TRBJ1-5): EAGVAQSPRYKIIEKRQSVAFWCNPISGHATLYWYQQILGQGPKLLIQFQNNGVVDDSQLPKDRFSAERLKGVDSTLKIQPAKLEDSAVYLCASSLDSSSASQHFGDGTRLSIL.